The rows below give T cell receptor beta chains drawn from one sample of a study of blood T cell repertoires in COVID-19. The assay was immunoSEQ multiplex PCR, and TCRdb's table has in-frame clones only and misses some. The data show about 89,000 clones, around 89% seen once. Sample: peripheral blood. Receptors were obtained from a man aged 55 to 70 with acute or convalescent COVID-19. CDR3s include the opening cysteine and the closing phenylalanine or tryptophan. The order of the fields is V gene, clone size, D gene, J gene, CDR3 DNA, CDR3 protein. D genes are given only for firm matches. Size is stated for part of the rows, as once, few or many counts, or as a class when the clone is expanded.

TRBV11-2	NA	NA	TRBJ1-2	TGTGCCAGCAGGGGCAGGGCTCTTGGCTACACCTTC	CASRGRALGYTF
TRBV6-2/TRBV6-3	NA	TRBD2	TRBJ2-7	TGTGCCAGCAGTTATGCGGGAGGCTCACTTTCCTACGAGCAGTACTTC	CASSYAGGSLSYEQYF
TRBV5-1	NA	TRBD1	TRBJ1-1	TGCGCCAGCAGCTTGGAGGGGGCTTGGACTGAAGCTTTCTTT	CASSLEGAWTEAFF
TRBV5-6	NA	TRBD1	TRBJ1-1	TGTGCCAGCAGCAGGAGACAGGGTATTAACACTGAAGCTTTCTTT	CASSRRQGINTEAFF
TRBV5-1	NA	TRBD1	TRBJ1-1	TGCGCCAGCAGCCCTCGACAGGGGAACACTGAAGCTTTCTTT	CASSPRQGNTEAFF
TRBV3-1/TRBV3-2	NA	NA	TRBJ1-3	TGTGCCAGCAGCCAAGGTCTGACTGGCTCTGGAAACACCATATATTTT	CASSQGLTGSGNTIYF
TRBV4-1	NA	TRBD2	TRBJ2-2	TGCGCCAGCAGCCCGTGGGCTAGCGGGAGGGTCGGGGAGCTGTTTTTT	CASSPWASGRVGELFF
TRBV19	NA	NA	TRBJ2-5	TGTGCCAGTAGTGTTCAGGGGAAGCAAGAGACCCAGTACTTC	CASSVQGKQETQYF
TRBV5-4	NA	TRBD2	TRBJ2-3	TGTGCCAGCAGGTCGGGACTAGCGGGGGGAACAGATACGCAGTATTTT	CASRSGLAGGTDTQYF
TRBV5-1	NA	TRBD2	TRBJ2-3	TGCGCCAGCAGGGGGCTAGCGGCAGCCACAGATACGCAGTATTTT	CASRGLAAATDTQYF
TRBV5-1	NA	NA	TRBJ2-7	TGCGCCAGCAGCCCCCTGGGCGGGACGGGACTCTACGAGCAGTACTTC	CASSPLGGTGLYEQYF
TRBV5-1	NA	NA	TRBJ2-1	TGCGCCAGCAGCTTGGTGGGGGGCGCGGGGGATGAGCAGTTCTTC	CASSLVGGAGDEQFF
TRBV9	NA	NA	TRBJ2-5	TGTGCCAGCAGCCAAAGACACGTACGACAAGAGACCCAGTACTTC	CASSQRHVRQETQYF
TRBV10-1	NA	NA	TRBJ1-4	TGCGCCAGCAGTGAGCAGTTCGGGATTGGAAAACTGTTTTTT	CASSEQFGIGKLFF
TRBV11-2	NA	NA	TRBJ2-2	TGTGCCAGCAGCTTAGTTCTAGGGGAGGTCGGGGAGCTGTTTTTT	CASSLVLGEVGELFF
TRBV6-5	NA	TRBD1	TRBJ2-2	TGTGCCAGCAGCCAGGACAGGGTGAACACCGGGGAGCTGTTTTTT	CASSQDRVNTGELFF
TRBV19	once	TRBD1	TRBJ1-2	TGTGCCGGGGGGACAGGGGTTAGCTATGGCTACACCTTC	CAGGTGVSYGYTF
TRBV28	NA	NA	TRBJ1-5	TGTGCCAGCAGTTTGCGCGGGGTCAATCAGCCCCAGCATTTT	CASSLRGVNQPQHF
TRBV3-1/TRBV3-2	NA	NA	TRBJ1-1	TGTGCCAGCAGCCAAAGGGGGAGCGGCACTGAAGCTTTCTTT	CASSQRGSGTEAFF
TRBV19	NA	TRBD1	TRBJ1-2	TGTGCCAGTAGTATCCCGGGACAGGCGGCCTATGGCTACACCTTC	CASSIPGQAAYGYTF
TRBV25-1	NA	NA	TRBJ2-7	TGTGCCAGCAGTGGGGCAGGGACCTACGAGCAGTACTTC	CASSGAGTYEQYF
TRBV7-3	NA	TRBD1	TRBJ2-3	TGTGCCAGCAGCTCGGACAGGGGGTTGACAGATACGCAGTATTTT	CASSSDRGLTDTQYF
TRBV5-1	NA	TRBD1	TRBJ2-2	TGCGCCAGCAGCTTCCTGGGACAGGGGTCGGGGACCGGGGAGCTGTTTTTT	CASSFLGQGSGTGELFF
TRBV19	NA	TRBD1	TRBJ1-4	TGTGCCAGTAGGCCCACAGGGGGAGGGAATGAAAAACTGTTTTTT	CASRPTGGGNEKLFF
TRBV3-1/TRBV3-2	once	NA	TRBJ2-7	TGTGCCAGCAGCCAAGAGTTTTGGCAGGGGGGCGAGCAGTACTTC	CASSQEFWQGGEQYF
TRBV21-1	once	NA	TRBJ2-5	TGTGCCAGCAGCAAAGGTGATAGCAAGGATCAAGAGACCCAGTACTTC	CASSKGDSKDQETQYF
TRBV7-9	once	NA	TRBJ2-5	TGTGCCAGCAGCGTCGCCCACGAAACCGGGACCCAGTACTTC	CASSVAHETGTQYF
TRBV15	NA	NA	TRBJ2-5	TGTGCCACCAGCAGACCGGCTCTTGGCAGGGGTGGTATCCAGTACTTC	CATSRPALGRGGIQYF
TRBV5-8	NA	NA	TRBJ2-3	TGTGCCAGCAGCTTCACGGTCACAGATACGCAGTATTTT	CASSFTVTDTQYF